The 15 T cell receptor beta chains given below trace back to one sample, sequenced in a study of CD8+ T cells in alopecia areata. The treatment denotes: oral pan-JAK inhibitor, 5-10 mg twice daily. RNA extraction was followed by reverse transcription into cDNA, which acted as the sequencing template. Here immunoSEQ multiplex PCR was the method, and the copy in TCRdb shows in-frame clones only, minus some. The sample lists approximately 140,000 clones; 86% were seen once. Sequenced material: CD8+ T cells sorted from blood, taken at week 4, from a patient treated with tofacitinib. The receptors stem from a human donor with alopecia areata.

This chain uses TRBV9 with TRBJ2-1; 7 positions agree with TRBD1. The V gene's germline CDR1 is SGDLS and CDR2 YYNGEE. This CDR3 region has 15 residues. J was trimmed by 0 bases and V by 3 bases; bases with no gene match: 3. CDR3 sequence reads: CASSDGDSSYNEQFF. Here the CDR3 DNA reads TGTGCCAGCAGCGACGGGGACAGCTCCTACAATGAGCAGTTCTTC.

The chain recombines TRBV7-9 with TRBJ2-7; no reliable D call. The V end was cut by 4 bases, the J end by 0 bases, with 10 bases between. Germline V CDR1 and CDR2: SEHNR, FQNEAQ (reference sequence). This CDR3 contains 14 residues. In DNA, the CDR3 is TGTGCCAGCAGCTCCATTGACCTCTCCTACGAGCAGTACTTC. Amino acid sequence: CASSSIDLSYEQYF.

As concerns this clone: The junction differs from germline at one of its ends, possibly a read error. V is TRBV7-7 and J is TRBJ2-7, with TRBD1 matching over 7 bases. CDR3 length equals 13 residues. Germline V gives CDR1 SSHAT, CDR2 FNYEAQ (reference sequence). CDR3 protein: CASSLSGGYEQYF. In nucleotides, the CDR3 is TGTGCTAGCAGCTTATCAGGGGGCTACGAGCAGTACTTC.

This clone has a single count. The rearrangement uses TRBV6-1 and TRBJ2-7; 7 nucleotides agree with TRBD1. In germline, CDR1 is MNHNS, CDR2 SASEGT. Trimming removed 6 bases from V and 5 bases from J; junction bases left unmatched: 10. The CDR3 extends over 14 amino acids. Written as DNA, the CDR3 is TGTGCCAGCAGGACCGGGACAGCTCTCGACGAGCAGTACTTC. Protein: CASRTGTALDEQYF.

CDR3 in DNA: TGTGCCAGTCGGGAGGGTTTAAGAGCTTTCTTT. It is translated as CASREGLRAFF. V gene TRBV27 combines with J gene TRBJ1-1; the D is unclear. This CDR3 has 11 residues. Germline V gene lookup returns CDR1 MNHEY and CDR2 SMNVEV (reference sequence). V lost 9 bases and J 10 bases, leaving 15 bases between the germline ends.

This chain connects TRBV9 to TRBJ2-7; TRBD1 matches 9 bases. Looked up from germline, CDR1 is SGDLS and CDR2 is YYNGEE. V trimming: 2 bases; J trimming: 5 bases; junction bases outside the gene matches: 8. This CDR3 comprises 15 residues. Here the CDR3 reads CASSVSGTGLHEQYF. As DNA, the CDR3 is TGTGCCAGCAGCGTGTCCGGGACAGGGTTACACGAGCAGTACTTC.

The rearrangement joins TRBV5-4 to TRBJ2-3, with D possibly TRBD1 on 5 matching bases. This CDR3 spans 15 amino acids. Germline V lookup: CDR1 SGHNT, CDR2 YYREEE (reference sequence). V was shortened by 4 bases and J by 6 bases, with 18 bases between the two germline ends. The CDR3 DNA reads TGTGCCAGCAGCAGGGGCCTCCGGATAGTGGATACGCAGTATTTT. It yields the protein CASSRGLRIVDTQYF.

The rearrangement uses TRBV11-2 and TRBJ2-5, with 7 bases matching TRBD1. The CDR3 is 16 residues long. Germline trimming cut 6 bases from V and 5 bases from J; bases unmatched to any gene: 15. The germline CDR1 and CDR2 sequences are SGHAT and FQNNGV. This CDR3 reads CASRQRTGGRSETQYF. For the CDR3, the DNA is TGTGCCAGCAGACAAAGGACAGGTGGACGGTCGGAGACCCAGTACTTC.

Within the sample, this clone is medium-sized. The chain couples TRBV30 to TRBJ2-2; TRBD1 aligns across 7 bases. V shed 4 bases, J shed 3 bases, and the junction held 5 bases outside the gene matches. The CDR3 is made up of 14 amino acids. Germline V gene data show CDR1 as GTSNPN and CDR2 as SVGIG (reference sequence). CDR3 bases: TGTGCCTGGAACCCCGGGACAGACACCGGGGAGCTGTTTTTT. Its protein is CAWNPGTDTGELFF.

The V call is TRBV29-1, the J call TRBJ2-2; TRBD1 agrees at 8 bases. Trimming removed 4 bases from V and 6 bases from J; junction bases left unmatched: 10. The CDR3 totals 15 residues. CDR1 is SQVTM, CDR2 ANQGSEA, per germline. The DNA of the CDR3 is TGCAGCGTTGTAAAACGGGACAGGCCCGCCGGGGAGCTGTTTTTT. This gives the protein CSVVKRDRPAGELFF.

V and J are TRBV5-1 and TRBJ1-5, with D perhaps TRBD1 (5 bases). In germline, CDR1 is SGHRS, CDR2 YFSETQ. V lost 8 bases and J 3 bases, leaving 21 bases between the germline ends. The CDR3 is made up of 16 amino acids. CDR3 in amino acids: CARDQGRGVPNQPQHF. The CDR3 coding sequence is TGCGCCAGGGATCAGGGAAGGGGAGTACCCAATCAGCCCCAGCATTTT.

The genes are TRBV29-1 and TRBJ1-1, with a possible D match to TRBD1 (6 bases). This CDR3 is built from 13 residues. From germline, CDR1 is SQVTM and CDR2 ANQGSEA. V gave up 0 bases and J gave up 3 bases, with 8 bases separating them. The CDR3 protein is CSVEDQGYTEAFF. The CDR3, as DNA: TGCAGCGTTGAAGATCAGGGGTACACTGAAGCTTTCTTT.

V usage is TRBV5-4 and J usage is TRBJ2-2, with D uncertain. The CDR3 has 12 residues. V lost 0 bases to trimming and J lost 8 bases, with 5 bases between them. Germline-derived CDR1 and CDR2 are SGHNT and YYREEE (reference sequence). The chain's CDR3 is CASSLAVGELFF. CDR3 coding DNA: TGTGCCAGCAGCTTGGCGGTAGGGGAGCTGTTTTTT.

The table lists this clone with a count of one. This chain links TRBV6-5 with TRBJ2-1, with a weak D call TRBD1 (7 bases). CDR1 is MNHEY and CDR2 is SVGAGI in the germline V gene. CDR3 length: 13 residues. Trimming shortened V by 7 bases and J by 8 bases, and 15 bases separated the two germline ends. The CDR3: CASIPEGAYEQFF. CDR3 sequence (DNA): TGTGCCAGCATTCCGGAGGGGGCCTATGAGCAGTTCTTC.

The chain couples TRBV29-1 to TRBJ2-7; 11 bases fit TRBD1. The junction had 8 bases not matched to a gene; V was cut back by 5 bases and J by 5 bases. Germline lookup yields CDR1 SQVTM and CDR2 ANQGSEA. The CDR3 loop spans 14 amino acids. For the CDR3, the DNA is TGCAGCGTTCCGGATGGACAGGGGGCGAACGAGCAGTACTTC. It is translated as CSVPDGQGANEQYF.